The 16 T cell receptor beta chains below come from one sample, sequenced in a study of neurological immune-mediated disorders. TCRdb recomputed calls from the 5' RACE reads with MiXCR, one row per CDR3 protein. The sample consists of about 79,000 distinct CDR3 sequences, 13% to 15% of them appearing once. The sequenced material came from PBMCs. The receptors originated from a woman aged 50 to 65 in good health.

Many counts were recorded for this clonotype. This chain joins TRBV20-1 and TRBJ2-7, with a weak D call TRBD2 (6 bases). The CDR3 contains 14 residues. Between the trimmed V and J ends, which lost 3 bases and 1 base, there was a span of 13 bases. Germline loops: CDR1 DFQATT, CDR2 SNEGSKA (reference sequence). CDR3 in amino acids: CSASSGTYSYEQYF. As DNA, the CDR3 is TGCAGTGCTAGTTCTGGGACTTATTCCTACGAGCAGTACTTC.

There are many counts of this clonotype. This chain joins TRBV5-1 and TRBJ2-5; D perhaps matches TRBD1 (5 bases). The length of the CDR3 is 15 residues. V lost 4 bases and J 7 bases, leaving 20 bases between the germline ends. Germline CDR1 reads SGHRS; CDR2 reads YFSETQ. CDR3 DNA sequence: TGCGCCAGCAGCGAAGGGTTCGATCAAAGGGGGACCCAGTACTTC. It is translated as CASSEGFDQRGTQYF.

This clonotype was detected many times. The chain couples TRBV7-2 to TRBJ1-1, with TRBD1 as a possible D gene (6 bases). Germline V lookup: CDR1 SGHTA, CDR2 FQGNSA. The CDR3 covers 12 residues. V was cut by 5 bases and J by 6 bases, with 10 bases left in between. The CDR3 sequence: CASSTTGPEAFF. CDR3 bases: TGTGCCAGCAGCACCACAGGGCCTGAAGCTTTCTTT.

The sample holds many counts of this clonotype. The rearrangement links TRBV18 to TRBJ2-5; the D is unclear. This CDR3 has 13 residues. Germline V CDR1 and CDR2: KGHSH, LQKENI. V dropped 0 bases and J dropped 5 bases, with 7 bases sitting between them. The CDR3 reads CASSPPGFETQYF. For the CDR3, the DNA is TGTGCCAGCTCACCACCAGGGTTTGAGACCCAGTACTTC.

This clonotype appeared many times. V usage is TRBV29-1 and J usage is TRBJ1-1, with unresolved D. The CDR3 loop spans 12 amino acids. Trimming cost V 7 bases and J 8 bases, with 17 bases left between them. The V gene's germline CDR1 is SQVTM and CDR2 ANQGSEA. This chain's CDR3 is CSAHYGRNEAFF. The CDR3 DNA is TGCAGCGCCCACTACGGACGGAACGAAGCTTTCTTT.

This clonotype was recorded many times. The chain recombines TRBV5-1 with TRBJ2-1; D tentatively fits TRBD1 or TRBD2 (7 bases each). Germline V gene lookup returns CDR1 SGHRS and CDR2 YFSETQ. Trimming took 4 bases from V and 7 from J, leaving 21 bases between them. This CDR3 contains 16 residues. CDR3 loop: CASSPRWEGAKNEQFF. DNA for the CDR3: TGCGCCAGCAGCCCCAGATGGGAGGGGGCAAAAAATGAGCAGTTCTTC.

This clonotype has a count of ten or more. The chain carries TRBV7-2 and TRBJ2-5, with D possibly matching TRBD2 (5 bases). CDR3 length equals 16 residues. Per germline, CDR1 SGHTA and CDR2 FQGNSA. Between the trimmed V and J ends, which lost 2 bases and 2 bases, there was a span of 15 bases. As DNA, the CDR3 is TGTGCCAGCAGCTTAAATCGAGCGGAGATACAAGAGACCCAGTACTTC. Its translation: CASSLNRAEIQETQYF.

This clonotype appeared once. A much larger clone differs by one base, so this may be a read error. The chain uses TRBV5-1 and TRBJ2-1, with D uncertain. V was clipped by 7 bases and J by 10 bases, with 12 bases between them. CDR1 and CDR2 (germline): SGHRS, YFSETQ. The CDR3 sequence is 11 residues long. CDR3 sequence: CASSSDFEQFF. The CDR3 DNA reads TGCGCCAGCTCTTCCGATTTCGAGCAGTTCTTC.

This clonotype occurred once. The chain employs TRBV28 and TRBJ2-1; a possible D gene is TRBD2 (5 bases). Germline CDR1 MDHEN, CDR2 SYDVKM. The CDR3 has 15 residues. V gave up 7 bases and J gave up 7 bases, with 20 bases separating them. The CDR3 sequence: CASTFSFREGNEQFF. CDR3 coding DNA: TGTGCCAGCACCTTTTCTTTTCGGGAAGGGAATGAGCAGTTCTTC.

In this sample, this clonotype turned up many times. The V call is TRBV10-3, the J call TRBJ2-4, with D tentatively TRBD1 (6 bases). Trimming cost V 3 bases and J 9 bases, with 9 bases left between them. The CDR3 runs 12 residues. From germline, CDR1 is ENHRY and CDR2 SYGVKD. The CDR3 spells CAISDGGFIQYF. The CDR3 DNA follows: TGTGCCATCAGTGATGGGGGCTTCATTCAGTACTTC.

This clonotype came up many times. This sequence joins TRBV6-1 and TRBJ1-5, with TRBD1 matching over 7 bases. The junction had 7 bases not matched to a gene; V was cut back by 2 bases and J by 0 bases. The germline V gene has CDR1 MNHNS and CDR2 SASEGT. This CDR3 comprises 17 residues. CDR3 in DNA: TGTGCCAGCAGTGAAAGAGGGGCAGGGGGTAGCAATCAGCCCCAGCATTTT. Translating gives CASSERGAGGSNQPQHF.

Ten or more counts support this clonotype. The CDR3 region has the DNA TGTGCCAGCAGCTTATCTGGTTGGACAGGGGGCCACTACACCTTC. It specifies CASSLSGWTGGHYTF. The chain links TRBV7-8 to TRBJ1-2, with 11 bases fitting TRBD1. J gave up 10 bases and V 2 bases, and 9 bases lay outside the gene matches. This CDR3 contains 15 residues. Looked up from germline, CDR1 is SGHVS and CDR2 is FQNEAQ.

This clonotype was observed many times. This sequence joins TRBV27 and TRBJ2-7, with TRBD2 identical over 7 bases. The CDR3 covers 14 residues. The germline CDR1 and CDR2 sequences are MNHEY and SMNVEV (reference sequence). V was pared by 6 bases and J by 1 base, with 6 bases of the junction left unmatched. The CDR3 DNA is TGTGCCAGCAGCCTCGGGGGGAGTTCCTACGAGCAGTACTTC. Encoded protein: CASSLGGSSYEQYF.

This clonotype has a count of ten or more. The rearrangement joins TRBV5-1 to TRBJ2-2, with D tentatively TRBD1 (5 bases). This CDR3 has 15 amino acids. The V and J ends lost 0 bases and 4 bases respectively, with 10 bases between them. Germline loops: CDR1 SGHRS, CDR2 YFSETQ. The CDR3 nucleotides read TGCGCCAGCAGCTTGGCCGACAGTGGCACCGGGGAGCTGTTTTTT. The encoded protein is CASSLADSGTGELFF.

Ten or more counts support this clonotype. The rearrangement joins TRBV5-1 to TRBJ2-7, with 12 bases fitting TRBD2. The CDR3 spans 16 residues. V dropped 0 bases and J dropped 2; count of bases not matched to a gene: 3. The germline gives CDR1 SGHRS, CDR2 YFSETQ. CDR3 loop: CASSLGLAGAAYEQYF. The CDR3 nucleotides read TGCGCCAGCAGCTTGGGACTAGCGGGAGCGGCCTACGAGCAGTACTTC.

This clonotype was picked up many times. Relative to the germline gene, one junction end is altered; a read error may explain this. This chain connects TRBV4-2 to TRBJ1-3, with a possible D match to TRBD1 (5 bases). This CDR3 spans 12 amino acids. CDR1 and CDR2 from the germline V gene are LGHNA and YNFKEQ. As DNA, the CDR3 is TGTGCCAGCAGCCACGATGGGACCCGTTTTAATTTT. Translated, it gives CASSHDGTRFNF.